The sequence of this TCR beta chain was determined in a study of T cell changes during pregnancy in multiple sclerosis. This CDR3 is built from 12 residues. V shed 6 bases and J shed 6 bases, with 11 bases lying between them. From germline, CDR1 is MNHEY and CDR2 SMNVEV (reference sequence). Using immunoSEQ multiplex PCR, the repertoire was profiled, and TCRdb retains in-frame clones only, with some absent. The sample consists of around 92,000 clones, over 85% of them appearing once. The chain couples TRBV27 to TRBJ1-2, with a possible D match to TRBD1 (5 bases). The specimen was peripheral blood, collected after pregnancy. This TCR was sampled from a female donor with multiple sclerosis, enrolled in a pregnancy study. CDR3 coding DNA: TGTGCCAGCAGAAGGGGATCTGATGGCTACACCTTC. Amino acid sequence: CASRRGSDGYTF.